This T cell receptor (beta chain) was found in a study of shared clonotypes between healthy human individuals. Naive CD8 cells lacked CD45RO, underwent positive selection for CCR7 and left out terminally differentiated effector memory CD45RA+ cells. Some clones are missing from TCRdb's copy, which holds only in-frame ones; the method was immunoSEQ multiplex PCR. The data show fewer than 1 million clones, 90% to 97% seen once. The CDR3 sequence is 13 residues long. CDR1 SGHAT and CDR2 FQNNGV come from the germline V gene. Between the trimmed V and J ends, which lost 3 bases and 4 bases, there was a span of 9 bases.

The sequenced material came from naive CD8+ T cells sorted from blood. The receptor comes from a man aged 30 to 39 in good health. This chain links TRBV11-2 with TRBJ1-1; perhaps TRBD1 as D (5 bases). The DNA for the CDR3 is TGTGCCAGCAGCTTTAGGCAGGGCACTGAAGCTTTCTTT. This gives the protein CASSFRQGTEAFF.